Listed here are 8 T cell receptor beta chains from one sample, sequenced in a study of cytomegalovirus exposure and HLA in healthy donors. Libraries were prepared by immunoSEQ multiplex PCR; TCRdb keeps only in-frame clonotypes and omits some of them. The sample consists of roughly 110,000 clones, about nine tenths of them appearing once. Sequencing was done on a sample of PBMCs. These receptors came from a woman younger than 30 in good health and CMV-seropositive.

This CDR3 is CASSDRAEDNEQFF. The CDR3 region has the DNA TGTGCCAGCAGTGACCGAGCGGAGGACAATGAGCAGTTCTTC. The chain carries TRBV6-4 and TRBJ2-1; D might be TRBD2 (5 bases). Germline V CDR1 and CDR2: MRHNA, SNTAGT. This CDR3 is 14 amino acids long. V gave up 2 bases and J gave up 5 bases, with 10 bases separating them.

Points on this clone: One junction end does not reproduce the germline sequence, and a read error may be involved. This chain links TRBV7-7 with TRBJ2-2, with TRBD2 identical over 7 bases. Germline CDR1 and CDR2: SSHAT and FNYEAQ (reference sequence). The CDR3 runs to 16 residues. CDR3 region: CASSAWTRGNTGELFF. The CDR3 coding sequence is TGTGCTAGCAGCGCTTGGACTAGAGGGAACACCGGGGAGCTGTTTTTT.

The CDR3 DNA sequence: TGTGCCAGCAGCTCCACCAGAGGGGACAGGTCTATTGGGGAGCTGTTTTTT. Translated, it gives CASSSTRGDRSIGELFF. The J gene is TRBJ2-2, the V gene TRBV7-9; 8 bases map to TRBD1. There are 17 residues in the CDR3. CDR1 and CDR2 (germline): SEHNR, FQNEAQ (reference sequence). Unmatched junction bases numbered 15, after V lost 4 bases and J lost 8 bases.

The rearrangement links TRBV7-9 to TRBJ1-2; TRBD1 matches 9 bases. Trimming cost V 7 bases and J 6 bases; bases outside gene matches: 18. The germline gives CDR1 SEHNR, CDR2 FQNEAQ (reference sequence). The CDR3 sequence is 17 residues long. CDR3 nucleotides: TGTGCCAGCAACAACGCCCGGGACAGGGACCTCCCCCATGGCTACACCTTC. Translation: CASNNARDRDLPHGYTF. The full variable domain, completed using reference TRBV7-9 and TRBJ1-2, is DTGVSQNPRHKITKRGQNVTFRCDPISEHNRLYWYRQTLGQGPEFLTYFQNEAQLEKSRLLSDRFSAERPKGSFSTLEIQRTEQGDSAMYLCASNNARDRDLPHGYTFGSGTRLTVV.

This rearrangement joins TRBV9 to TRBJ2-3; maybe TRBD1 (5 bases). This CDR3 contains 15 residues. The germline gives CDR1 SGDLS, CDR2 YYNGEE. V was clipped by 3 bases and J by 6 bases, with 17 bases between them. The CDR3 coding sequence is TGTGCCAGCAGCGAGGGGATCGCGGCTAAGGATACGCAGTATTTT. Amino acids: CASSEGIAAKDTQYF.

This clone was picked up a small number of times. The chain employs TRBV7-2 and TRBJ2-1, with D possibly being TRBD1 (5 bases). Germline CDR1 reads SGHTA; CDR2 reads FQGNSA. The CDR3 is made up of 17 amino acids. Trimming stripped 4 bases from V and 4 bases from J, with 20 bases between. CDR3 residues: CASSSPQGPSRYNEQFF. The CDR3 DNA is TGTGCCAGCAGCTCCCCCCAGGGCCCCAGCAGGTACAATGAGCAGTTCTTC. The complete variable domain, with remaining parts taken from reference TRBV7-2 and TRBJ2-1, reads GAGVSQSPSNKVTEKGKDVELRCDPISGHTALYWYRQSLGQGLEFLIYFQGNSAPDKSGLPSDRFSAERTGGSVSTLTIQRTQQEDSAVYLCASSSPQGPSRYNEQFFGPGTRLTVL.

This chain connects TRBV10-3 to TRBJ2-1, with 13 bases aligning to TRBD2. This CDR3 comprises 16 residues. V gave up 6 bases and J gave up 4 bases; unmatched junction bases: 6. The germline V gene has CDR1 ENHRY and CDR2 SYGVKD. CDR3 loop: CAISRTSGGLYNEQFF. The CDR3 coding sequence is TGTGCCATCAGCCGGACTAGCGGGGGCCTTTACAATGAGCAGTTCTTC.

The chain uses TRBV5-1 and TRBJ1-3; a possible D gene is TRBD1 (6 bases). CDR3 length equals 14 residues. V dropped 3 bases and J dropped 0 bases, with 7 bases sitting between them. Germline V gene lookup returns CDR1 SGHRS and CDR2 YFSETQ. The DNA for the CDR3 is TGCGCCAGCAGCTGGGGACACTCTGGAAACACCATATATTTT. This translates into CASSWGHSGNTIYF.